These 20 T cell receptor beta chains came from one sample sequenced in a study of blood T cell repertoires in COVID-19 (dated by TCRdb to 2018 to 2020). Library generation was performed with the immunoSEQ multiplex PCR assay. In TCRdb, the immuneACCESS table is reduced to in-frame sequences with V and J assigned. These tables do not hold every clone; where another copy was compared, an unresolved V gene accounts for under half, and the others remain unexplained. The sample table contains about 140,000 clones; only one count was recorded for about nine tenths of them. Of the sample, more than 9% is held by the ten largest clones. The sequenced sample consisted of peripheral blood. These receptors all come from a man aged 45-60 years with active or convalescent COVID-19.

The gene calls are TRBV18 and TRBJ2-3; 13 bases are shared with TRBD2. With 0 bases clipped from V and 1 base from J, the junction kept 7 bases outside the gene matches. Germline lookup yields CDR1 KGHSH and CDR2 LQKENI. This CDR3 region has 19 residues. The CDR3 DNA reads TGTGCCAGCTCACCACCCAGGACTAGCGGGAGTAGGGGCACAGATACGCAGTATTTT. This codes for CASSPPRTSGSRGTDTQYF.

The rearrangement links TRBV12-3 or TRBV12-4 to TRBJ1-3; D is perhaps TRBD1 (6 bases). The CDR3 is 11 amino acids. V was trimmed by 8 bases and J by 7 bases, leaving 9 bases between them. The CDR3 bases are TGTGCCAGCTCTAGGGGGAACACCATATATTTT. Its translation is CASSRGNTIYF.

The J gene is TRBJ1-1, the V gene TRBV6-5; tentative D call: TRBD1 (6 bases). Trimming took 3 bases from V and 3 from J, leaving 8 bases between them. The CDR3 sequence is 13 residues long. Germline lookup yields CDR1 MNHEY and CDR2 SVGAGI. Written as DNA, the CDR3 is TGTGCCAGCAGTTATGAGGGGGACACTGAAGCTTTCTTT. Protein product: CASSYEGDTEAFF.

This clone was found once. This chain connects TRBV5-1 to TRBJ2-3, with 10 nucleotides matching TRBD2. This CDR3 comprises 14 residues. In germline, CDR1 is SGHRS, CDR2 YFSETQ. V lost 5 bases to trimming and J lost 8 bases; unmatched junction nucleotides: 8. CDR3 DNA: TGCGCCAGCAGGACGGCTAGCGGGAGTCGTACGCAGTATTTT. Translated: CASRTASGSRTQYF.

The rearrangement joins TRBV19 to TRBJ2-7; TRBD2 matches 7 bases. With V trimmed by 3 bases and J by 0 bases, 5 bases remained unmatched. Germline V gene lookup returns CDR1 LNHDA and CDR2 SQIVND (reference sequence). This CDR3 contains 15 residues. The CDR3 sequence: CASSILGGVSYEQYF. Here the CDR3 DNA reads TGTGCCAGTAGTATTTTGGGAGGGGTCTCCTACGAGCAGTACTTC.

This chain connects TRBV6-4 to TRBJ2-3, with no clear D. With 3 bases removed from V and 6 bases from J, the gap between germline ends came to 13 bases. CDR3 size: 14 residues. Germline V gene lookup returns CDR1 MRHNA and CDR2 SNTAGT. The CDR3 protein is CASSEGMPPDTQYF. Here the CDR3 DNA reads TGTGCCAGCAGTGAGGGCATGCCCCCGGATACGCAGTATTTT.

The chain uses TRBV18 and TRBJ2-7; 10 bases line up with TRBD2. This CDR3 comprises 16 residues. J gave up 5 bases and V 2 bases, and 9 bases lay outside the gene matches. Germline values: CDR1 KGHSH, CDR2 LQKENI. The CDR3 region has the DNA TGTGCCAGCTCACCAACCTCTAGCGGGAGTACCAACGAGCAGTACTTC. This translates into CASSPTSSGSTNEQYF.

The gene calls are TRBV28 and TRBJ1-6; 8 positions match TRBD1. The trim removed 7 bases at V and 10 bases at J, leaving 9 bases unmatched. Per the germline V gene, CDR1 is MDHEN and CDR2 is SYDVKM. There are 14 residues in the CDR3. The CDR3 DNA reads as TGTGCCAGCACCTCCGGACAGGGTCGATCACCCCTCCACTTT. As protein: CASTSGQGRSPLHF. The full variable domain, completed using reference TRBV28 and TRBJ1-6, is DVKVTQSSRYLVKRTGEKVFLECVQDMDHENMFWYRQDPGLGLRLIYFSYDVKMKEKGDIPEGYSVSREKKERFSLILESASTNQTSMYLCASTSGQGRSPLHFGNGTRLTVT.

CDR3 sequence (DNA): TGCGCCAGCAGTGAGTCTGGGAGCGGGAGGGCCCGAGGAGATACGCAGTATTTT. It translates to CASSESGSGRARGDTQYF. V is TRBV10-1 and J is TRBJ2-3; 10 positions agree with TRBD2. This CDR3 spans 18 amino acids. Germline values: CDR1 WNHNN, CDR2 SYGVQD (reference sequence). V lost 0 bases and J lost 5; bases outside the gene matches: 11.

The J gene is TRBJ2-3, the V gene TRBV9, with TRBD2 as a possible D gene (5 bases). There are 17 residues in the CDR3. Germline CDR1 reads SGDLS; CDR2 reads YYNGEE. V was cut by 0 bases and J by 1 base, with 15 bases left in between. Here the CDR3 DNA reads TGTGCCAGCAGCGTAGCCCCAGAGGGATCGGGCACAGATACGCAGTATTTT. The encoded protein is CASSVAPEGSGTDTQYF.

This clone was seen just once. The rearrangement uses TRBV27 and TRBJ1-5; 9 bases map to TRBD1. V lost 6 bases and J lost 7; bases outside the gene matches: 7. CDR3 size: 14 residues. From germline, CDR1 is MNHEY and CDR2 SMNVEV (reference sequence). The CDR3 coding sequence is TGTGCCAGCAGCCTACAGGGGGCAAGGCAGCCCCAGCATTTT. It translates to CASSLQGARQPQHF.

The gene calls are TRBV24-1 and TRBJ2-7; 7 positions match TRBD2. CDR1 and CDR2 from the germline V gene are KGHDR and SFDVKD. There are 13 residues in the CDR3. Losses at the gene ends were 4 bases for V and 6 bases for J; bases not matched to a gene: 5. The CDR3 bases are TGTGCCACCAGTGAGGGACTAAACATCGAGCAGTACTTC. This translates into CATSEGLNIEQYF.

The gene calls are TRBV5-4 and TRBJ2-3; 12 nucleotides agree with TRBD2. V shed 3 bases, J shed 0 bases, and the junction held 8 bases outside the gene matches. The CDR3 is 18 residues long. The germline V gene encodes CDR1 SGHNT and CDR2 YYREEE (reference sequence). The CDR3 loop reads CASSSGLAGPASTDTQYF. In DNA, the CDR3 is TGTGCCAGCAGCTCCGGACTAGCGGGGCCAGCTAGCACAGATACGCAGTATTTT.

The chain carries TRBV6-6 and TRBJ1-3; D possibly corresponds to TRBD1 (6 bases). V was shortened by 6 bases and J by 3 bases, with 9 bases between the two germline ends. Germline loops: CDR1 MNHNY, CDR2 SVGAGI (reference sequence). The CDR3 is made up of 13 amino acids. The CDR3: CASSSGHGNTIYF. CDR3 bases: TGTGCCAGCAGCTCGGGACATGGAAACACCATATATTTT.

This clone was observed a handful of times. The chain links TRBV10-1 to TRBJ2-7, with 8 positions matching TRBD2. The CDR3 runs 14 residues. The ends lost 3 bases at V and 6 bases at J; junction bases unmatched: 7. CDR1 is WNHNN, CDR2 SYGVQD, per germline (reference sequence). CDR3 amino acids: CASSEAGVGGEQYF. As DNA, the CDR3 is TGCGCCAGCAGTGAAGCGGGAGTAGGAGGCGAGCAGTACTTC.

The chain combines TRBV12-2 with TRBJ2-7; TRBD1, the table's D call, lacks a check against the DNA. TRBV12-2 is tagged as a pseudogene. This CDR3 is built from 14 residues. In DNA, the CDR3 is TGTGCAAGTCGCTCGCAGGGGGACTCATACGAGCAGTACTTC. As protein: CASRSQGDSYEQYF.

The V call is TRBV19, the J call TRBJ1-4, with 7 bases aligning to TRBD1. The length of the CDR3 is 14 residues. CDR1 and CDR2 (germline): LNHDA, SQIVND (reference sequence). V gave up 6 bases and J gave up 3 bases; unmatched junction bases: 4. Written as DNA, the CDR3 is TGTGCCAGTAGCCGGGGGACAGCTAATGAAAAACTGTTTTTT. Translating gives CASSRGTANEKLFF.

V and J are TRBV10-3 and TRBJ1-1, with D perhaps TRBD1 (5 bases). Trimming left V 7 bases short and J 4 bases short, with 13 bases between. CDR1 is ENHRY and CDR2 is SYGVKD in the germline V gene. CDR3 length: 13 residues. This chain's CDR3 is CAITLGTGTEAFF. CDR3 in DNA: TGTGCCATCACCTTAGGAACAGGCACTGAAGCTTTCTTT.

The chain recombines TRBV28 with TRBJ2-3; 12 bases are shared with TRBD2. The CDR3 has 17 amino acids. CDR1 and CDR2 from the germline V gene are MDHEN and SYDVKM. V was clipped by 5 bases and J by 1 base; unmatched bases: 7. The CDR3 nucleotides read TGTGCCAGCAGTCATCTAGCGGGGGGGACCGGCACAGATACGCAGTATTTT. Translating gives CASSHLAGGTGTDTQYF.

This sequence joins TRBV6-4 and TRBJ2-1; 15 nucleotides agree with TRBD2. This CDR3 has 15 amino acids. Trimming took 6 bases from V and 7 from J; bases not matched to a gene: 4. Germline V gives CDR1 MRHNA, CDR2 SNTAGT. CDR3 bases: TGTGCCAGCAGCCTAGGGACTAGCGGGGGGAATGAGCAGTTCTTC. Its translation is CASSLGTSGGNEQFF.